The 11 T cell receptor beta chains listed next were all sequenced from one sample in a study of CD8 T cells in Susac syndrome (dated 2019 in TCRdb). Receptor libraries were prepared by the immunoSEQ multiplex PCR assay. RNA was extracted using the RNeasy kit, and about 0.5 to 1 ug of the RNA was reverse transcribed with random hexamers. TCRdb reran the public reads through fastp at Q25 and MiXCR, keeping productive beta chains. Records with the same CDR3 protein are collapsed into one entry carrying the most frequent genes and DNA. The sample table contains about 76,000 distinct CDR3 sequences; only one count was recorded for 75% to 95% of them. 0.5% of the sample is taken by the ten largest. The specimen sequenced was CD8+ T cells from PBMCs. The source of these receptors is a human donor with multiple sclerosis.

This rearrangement joins TRBV2 to TRBJ1-3, with no clear D. CDR3 size: 11 residues. The germline V gene has CDR1 SNHLY and CDR2 FYNNEI. Trimming stripped 6 bases from V and 9 bases from J, with 9 bases between. The CDR3: CASRGGLTIYF. CDR3 nucleotides: TGTGCCAGCAGGGGAGGGCTCACCATATATTTT.

The rearrangement uses TRBV27 and TRBJ2-5, with 7 nucleotides matching TRBD2. V lost 1 base, J lost 3 bases, and 2 bases stayed unmatched. The CDR3 sequence is 14 residues long. Germline loops: CDR1 MNHEY, CDR2 SMNVEV (reference sequence). The CDR3 reads CASSLLAGEETQYF. The CDR3 DNA is TGTGCCAGCAGTTTATTGGCGGGGGAAGAGACCCAGTACTTC.

The chain couples TRBV29-1 to TRBJ1-1; D not certain. CDR3 length equals 13 residues. The germline gives CDR1 SQVTM, CDR2 ANQGSEA. V was clipped by 5 bases and J by 4 bases, with 14 bases between them. CDR3: CSVLTPAGTEAFF. The CDR3 nucleotides read TGCAGCGTTCTCACCCCGGCGGGCACTGAAGCTTTCTTT.

The chain combines TRBV3-1 with TRBJ2-3; 8 positions match TRBD2. V dropped 4 bases and J dropped 6; count of bases not matched to a gene: 18. The CDR3 totals 18 residues. Per germline, CDR1 LGHDT and CDR2 YNNKEL (reference sequence). CDR3 sequence: CASSPLKRIAGSGDTQYF. The DNA of the CDR3 is TGTGCCAGCAGCCCTCTCAAGAGGATAGCGGGAAGTGGGGATACGCAGTATTTT.

The chain carries TRBV6-2 or TRBV6-3 and TRBJ2-2, with D possibly matching TRBD2 (6 bases). Germline loops: CDR1 MNHEY, CDR2 SVGEGT. The CDR3 length is 18 residues. Between the trimmed V and J ends, which lost 6 bases and 3 bases, there was a span of 23 bases. CDR3 loop: CASSVFGAGPSYTGELFF. CDR3 coding DNA: TGTGCCAGCAGCGTTTTCGGCGCGGGACCCTCTTACACCGGGGAGCTGTTTTTT.

V gene TRBV11-2 combines with J gene TRBJ2-1; 10 bases fit TRBD1. This CDR3 has 14 residues. Germline lookup yields CDR1 SGHAT and CDR2 FQNNGV. V was clipped by 5 bases and J by 8 bases; unmatched bases: 6. In DNA form, the CDR3 reads TGTGCCAGCAGCCCCGGGACAGGGGACGATGAGCAGTTCTTC. Amino acid sequence: CASSPGTGDDEQFF.

This sequence joins TRBV2 and TRBJ2-3, with TRBD2 matching over 7 bases. CDR1 and CDR2 (germline): SNHLY, FYNNEI. J lost 2 bases, V lost 11 bases, and 7 bases had no gene match. This CDR3 is built from 13 residues. The CDR3 protein is CARWGGSTDTQYF. The CDR3 DNA reads as TGTGCCCGCTGGGGAGGGTCCACAGATACGCAGTATTTT.

The chain couples TRBV9 to TRBJ2-7, with 8 bases matching TRBD1. This CDR3 has 19 residues. The V segment lost 0 bases and the J segment 7 bases; nucleotides outside the gene matches: 21. Germline V CDR1 and CDR2: SGDLS, YYNGEE. The DNA for the CDR3 is TGTGCCAGCAGCGTAGATGAGGGGGGACCTTCCGGGACAGGTCAGGAGCAGTACTTC. Residues: CASSVDEGGPSGTGQEQYF.

The J gene is TRBJ1-5, the V gene TRBV6-1; D is unresolved. The CDR3 consists of 12 residues. V was cut by 5 bases and J by 5 bases, with 7 bases left in between. Germline values: CDR1 MNHNS, CDR2 SASEGT. The CDR3 DNA reads as TGTGCCAGCAGTCCCATAGATCAGCCCCAGCATTTT. Translated, it gives CASSPIDQPQHF.

The rearrangement links TRBV2 to TRBJ2-3; D ambiguous. The germline gives CDR1 SNHLY, CDR2 FYNNEI. The V end lost 10 bases, the J end lost 2 bases, and 10 bases lay between the germline ends. The CDR3 sequence is 12 residues long. For the CDR3, the DNA is TGTGCCACAACGGGCCCCACAGATACGCAGTATTTT. This gives the protein CATTGPTDTQYF.

V gene TRBV6-5 combines with J gene TRBJ1-1, with TRBD1 as a possible D gene (5 bases). Trimming stripped 0 bases from V and 0 bases from J, with 17 bases between. Germline V gene sequence: CDR1 MNHEY, CDR2 SVGAGI. CDR3 size: 18 residues. CDR3 loop: CASSYSTPGPHMNTEAFF. The CDR3 DNA reads TGTGCCAGCAGTTACTCGACCCCGGGACCGCATATGAACACTGAAGCTTTCTTT.